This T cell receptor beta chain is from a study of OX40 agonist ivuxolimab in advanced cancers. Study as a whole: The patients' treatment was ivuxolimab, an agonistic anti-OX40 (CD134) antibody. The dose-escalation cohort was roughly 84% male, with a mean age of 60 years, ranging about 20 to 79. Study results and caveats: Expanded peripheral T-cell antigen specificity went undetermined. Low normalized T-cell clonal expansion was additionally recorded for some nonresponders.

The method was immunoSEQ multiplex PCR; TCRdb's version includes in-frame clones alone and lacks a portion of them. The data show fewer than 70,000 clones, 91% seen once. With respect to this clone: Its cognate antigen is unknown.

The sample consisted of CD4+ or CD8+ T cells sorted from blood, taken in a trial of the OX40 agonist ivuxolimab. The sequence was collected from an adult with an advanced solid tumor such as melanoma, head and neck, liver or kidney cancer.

DNA of the CDR3: TGTGCCACTAAAGGAGCTGACAGGGACTTTTTGTACCAAGAGACCCAGTACTTC. Its protein product is CATKGADRDFLYQETQYF. The chain couples TRBV6-4 to TRBJ2-5; possible D gene TRBD1, 7 bases. Germline CDR1 MRHNA, CDR2 SNTAGT. This CDR3 is 18 amino acids long. Trimming stripped 10 bases from V and 0 bases from J, with 27 bases between.